The 10 T cell receptor beta chains reported below all come from one sample, sequenced in a study of blood T cell repertoires in COVID-19. Assay used: immunoSEQ multiplex PCR; TCRdb lists only in-frame clones, some missing. The repertoire holds a few hundred thousand clones, with around nine tenths as singletons. The sample consisted of peripheral blood. The receptors derive from a woman under 30 who had recovered from COVID-19.

This sequence joins TRBV15 and TRBJ1-1, with D possibly matching TRBD1 (6 bases). Trimming took off 5 bases at V and 1 base at J, with 11 bases between the two ends. CDR3 size: 14 residues. Germline assignment: CDR1 LNHNV and CDR2 YYDKDF (reference sequence). CDR3 DNA: TGTGCCACCAGCTTCCCGGACAGGAACACTGAAGCTTTCTTT. This codes for CATSFPDRNTEAFF.

The genes are TRBV2 and TRBJ2-5; TRBD1 agrees at 7 bases. The CDR3 covers 11 residues. The junction had 3 bases not matched to a gene; V was cut back by 6 bases and J by 8 bases. The V gene's germline CDR1 is SNHLY and CDR2 FYNNEI. This CDR3 is CASRDRPTQYF. The CDR3 DNA reads as TGTGCCAGCAGGGACAGGCCTACCCAGTACTTC.

The chain uses TRBV7-2 and TRBJ1-5; D is unresolved. Germline assignment: CDR1 SGHTA and CDR2 FQGNSA. This CDR3 region has 13 residues. Trimming cost V 5 bases and J 5 bases, with 10 bases left between them. CDR3 region: CASSRNTDQPQHF. DNA of the CDR3: TGTGCCAGCAGCCGAAATACAGATCAGCCCCAGCATTTT.

The table lists this clone with a count of one. The V gene is TRBV5-3, the J gene TRBJ2-1, with 8 bases fitting TRBD2. TRBV5-3 is an open reading frame whose function is uncertain. This CDR3 is 18 amino acids long. The trim removed 1 base at V and 1 base at J, leaving 10 bases unmatched. CDR3 nucleotides: TGTGCCAGAAGCTTGTGTGTTAGGACTAGCTTATCCTACAATGAGCAGTTCTTC. This translates into CARSLCVRTSLSYNEQFF.

The chain employs TRBV19 and TRBJ2-3; D is perhaps TRBD2 (6 bases). The CDR3 spans 16 residues. Germline V CDR1 and CDR2: LNHDA, SQIVND (reference sequence). V was pared by 6 bases and J by 1 base, with 17 bases between. CDR3 nucleotides: TGTGCCAGTAGACCTCGGCGGGAATCTGGCACAGATACGCAGTATTTT. The encoded protein is CASRPRRESGTDTQYF.

The chain couples TRBV30 to TRBJ1-1; D unresolved. The germline CDR1 and CDR2 sequences are GTSNPN and SVGIG (reference sequence). The CDR3 has 12 residues. Trimming pared 4 bases from V and 0 bases from J, leaving 6 bases between. CDR3 nucleotide sequence: TGTGCCTGGACAAAGCTGAACACTGAAGCTTTCTTT. Translating gives CAWTKLNTEAFF. The variable domain in full, completed from reference TRBV30 and TRBJ1-1, reads SQTIHQWPATLVQPVGSPLSLECTVEGTSNPNLYWYRQAAGRGLQLLFYSVGIGQISSEVPQNLSASRPQDRQFILSSKKLLLSDSGFYLCAWTKLNTEAFFGQGTRLTVV.

Here the CDR3 reads CASSFGGGRYEQYF. CDR3 coding DNA: TGTGCCAGCAGTTTCGGGGGAGGACGGTACGAGCAGTACTTC. This chain uses TRBV27 with TRBJ2-7, with D tentatively TRBD2 (6 bases). Trimming shortened V by 3 bases and J by 4 bases, and 13 bases separated the two germline ends. The CDR3 loop spans 14 amino acids. The germline CDR1 and CDR2 sequences are MNHEY and SMNVEV (reference sequence).

DNA for the CDR3: TGTGCCAGCAGCTTCGACAGGGGGGATTACAATGAGCAGTTCTTC. This sequence encodes CASSFDRGDYNEQFF. The chain has TRBV7-3 and TRBJ2-1, with TRBD1 matching over 9 bases. Germline V gives CDR1 SGHTA, CDR2 FQGTGA. The CDR3 has 15 residues. J lost 4 bases, V lost 3 bases, and 4 bases had no gene match.

The chain employs TRBV2 and TRBJ2-7; D is unresolved. The CDR3 sequence is 11 residues long. The ends were cut back, 6 bases at V and 6 bases at J, with 9 bases in the middle. From germline, CDR1 is SNHLY and CDR2 FYNNEI. CDR3 amino acids: CASSYDGEQYF. CDR3 coding DNA: TGTGCCAGCAGCTATGATGGCGAGCAGTACTTC.

This chain links TRBV7-9 with TRBJ2-1; D is perhaps TRBD2 (7 bases). The CDR3 runs to 14 residues. Looked up from germline, CDR1 is SEHNR and CDR2 is FQNEAQ (reference sequence). The V end was cut by 3 bases, the J end by 6 bases, with 12 bases between. The DNA of the CDR3 is TGTGCCAGCAGCTTGGGGGGGCTGTTCAATGAGCAGTTCTTC. This encodes CASSLGGLFNEQFF.